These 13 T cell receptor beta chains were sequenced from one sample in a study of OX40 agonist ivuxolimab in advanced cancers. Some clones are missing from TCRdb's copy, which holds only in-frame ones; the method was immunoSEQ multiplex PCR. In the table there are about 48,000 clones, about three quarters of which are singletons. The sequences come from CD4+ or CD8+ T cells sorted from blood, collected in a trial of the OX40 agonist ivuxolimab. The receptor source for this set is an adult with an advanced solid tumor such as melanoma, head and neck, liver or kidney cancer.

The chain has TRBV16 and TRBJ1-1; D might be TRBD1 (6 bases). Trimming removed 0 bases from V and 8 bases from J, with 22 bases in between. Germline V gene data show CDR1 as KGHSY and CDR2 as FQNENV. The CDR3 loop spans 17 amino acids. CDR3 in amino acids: CASSQSVFRRDNLEAFF. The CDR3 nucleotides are TGTGCCAGCAGCCAATCGGTCTTTAGGAGGGACAACCTGGAAGCTTTCTTT.

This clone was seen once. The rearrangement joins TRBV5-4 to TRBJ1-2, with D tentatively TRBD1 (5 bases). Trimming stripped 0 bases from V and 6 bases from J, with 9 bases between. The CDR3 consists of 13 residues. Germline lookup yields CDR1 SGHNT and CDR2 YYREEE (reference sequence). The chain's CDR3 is CASSLESGNGYTF. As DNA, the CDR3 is TGTGCCAGCAGCTTGGAATCAGGGAATGGCTACACCTTC.

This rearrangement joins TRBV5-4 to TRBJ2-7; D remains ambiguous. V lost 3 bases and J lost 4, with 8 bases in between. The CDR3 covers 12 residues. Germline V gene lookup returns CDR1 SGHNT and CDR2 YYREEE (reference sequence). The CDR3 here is CASSSLRYEQYF. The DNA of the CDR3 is TGTGCCAGCAGCTCTCTGAGATACGAGCAGTACTTC.

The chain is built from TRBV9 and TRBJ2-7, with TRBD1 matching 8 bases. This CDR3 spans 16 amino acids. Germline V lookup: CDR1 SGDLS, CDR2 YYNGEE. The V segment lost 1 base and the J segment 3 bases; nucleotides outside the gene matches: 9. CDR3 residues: CASSVSPGQVLYEQYF. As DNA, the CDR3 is TGTGCCAGCAGCGTAAGTCCGGGACAGGTTCTCTACGAGCAGTACTTC.

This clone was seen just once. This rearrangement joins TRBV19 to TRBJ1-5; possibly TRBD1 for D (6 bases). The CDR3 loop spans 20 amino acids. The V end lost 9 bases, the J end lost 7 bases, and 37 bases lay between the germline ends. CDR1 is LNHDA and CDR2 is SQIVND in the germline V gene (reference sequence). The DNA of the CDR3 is TGTGCCAGCCAACAACCCCGCCCGGGACAAATGGGAGTCGTGAAACAGCCCCAGCATTTT. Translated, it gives CASQQPRPGQMGVVKQPQHF.

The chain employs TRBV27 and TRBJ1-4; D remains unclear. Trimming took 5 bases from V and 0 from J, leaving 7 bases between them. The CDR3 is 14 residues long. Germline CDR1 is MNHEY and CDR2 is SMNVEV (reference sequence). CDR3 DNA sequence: TGTGCCAGCAGTGGCGGGGCAACTAATGAAAAACTGTTTTTT. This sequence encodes CASSGGATNEKLFF. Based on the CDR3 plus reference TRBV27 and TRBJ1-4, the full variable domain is EAQVTQNPRYLITVTGKKLTVTCSQNMNHEYMSWYRQDPGLGLRQIYYSMNVEVTDKGDVPEGYKVSRKEKRNFPLILESPSPNQTSLYFCASSGGATNEKLFFGSGTQLSVL.

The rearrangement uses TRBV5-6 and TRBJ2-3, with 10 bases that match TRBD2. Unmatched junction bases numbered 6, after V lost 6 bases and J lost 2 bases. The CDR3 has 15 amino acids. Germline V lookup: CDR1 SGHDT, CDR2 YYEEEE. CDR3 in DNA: TGTGCCAGCAACCTGCTAGCGGGAGCCACAGATACGCAGTATTTT. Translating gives CASNLLAGATDTQYF. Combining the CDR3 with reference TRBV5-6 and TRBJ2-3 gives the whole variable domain DAGVTQSPTHLIKTRGQQVTLRCSPKSGHDTVSWYQQALGQGPQFIFQYYEEEERQRGNFPDRFSGHQFPNYSSELNVNALLLGDSALYLCASNLLAGATDTQYFGPGTRLTVL.

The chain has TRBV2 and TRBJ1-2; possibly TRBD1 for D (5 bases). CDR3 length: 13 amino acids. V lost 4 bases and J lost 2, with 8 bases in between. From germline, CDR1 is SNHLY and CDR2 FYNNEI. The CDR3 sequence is CASSAAGNYGYTF. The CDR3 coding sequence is TGTGCCAGCAGTGCGGCAGGGAACTATGGCTACACCTTC.

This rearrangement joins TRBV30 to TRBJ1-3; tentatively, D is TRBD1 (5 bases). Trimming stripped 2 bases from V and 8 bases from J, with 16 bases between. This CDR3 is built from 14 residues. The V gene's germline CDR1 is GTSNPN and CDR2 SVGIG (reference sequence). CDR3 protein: CAWSIGQSGYTIYF. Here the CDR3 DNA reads TGTGCCTGGAGTATCGGGCAGTCAGGGTACACCATATATTTT.

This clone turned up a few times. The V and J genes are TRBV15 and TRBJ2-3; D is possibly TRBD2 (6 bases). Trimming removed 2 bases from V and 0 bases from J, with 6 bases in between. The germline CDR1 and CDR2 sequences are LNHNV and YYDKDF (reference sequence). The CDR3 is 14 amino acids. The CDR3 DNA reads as TGTGCCACCAGCAGACTAGCGAGCACAGATACGCAGTATTTT. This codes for CATSRLASTDTQYF.

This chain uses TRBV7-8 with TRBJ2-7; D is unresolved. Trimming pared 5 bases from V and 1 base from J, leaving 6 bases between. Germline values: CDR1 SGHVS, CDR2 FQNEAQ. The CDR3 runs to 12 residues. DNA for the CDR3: TGTGCCAGCAGCCGTTCTTCCTACGAGCAGTACTTC. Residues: CASSRSSYEQYF.

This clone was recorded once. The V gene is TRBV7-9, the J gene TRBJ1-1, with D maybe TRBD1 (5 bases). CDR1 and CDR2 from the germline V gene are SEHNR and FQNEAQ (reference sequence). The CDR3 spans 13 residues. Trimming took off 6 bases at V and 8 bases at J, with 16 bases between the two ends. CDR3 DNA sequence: TGTGCCAGCAGTAAACAGCGGGACGCCGAAGCTTTCTTT. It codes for CASSKQRDAEAFF.

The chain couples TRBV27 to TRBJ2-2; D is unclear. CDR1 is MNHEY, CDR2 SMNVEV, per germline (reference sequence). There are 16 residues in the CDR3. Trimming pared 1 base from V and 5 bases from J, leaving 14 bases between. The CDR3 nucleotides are TGTGCCAGCAGTTTATGGTTGGGGTTCCGAACCGGGGAGCTGTTTTTT. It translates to CASSLWLGFRTGELFF.